Shown below are 15 T cell receptor beta chains from a single sample sequenced in a study of pediatric ulcerative colitis. Method: immunoSEQ multiplex PCR; TCRdb's copy keeps in-frame clones and lacks some. The sample gives roughly 30,000 clones, approximately 78% of which show up once; about 4.5% is in the top ten. Sample: blood. The receptor set was obtained from a boy between 10 and 17 years old with severe ulcerative colitis.

The chain is built from TRBV19 and TRBJ2-7; 10 nucleotides match TRBD1. The CDR3 runs 15 residues. Germline trimming cut 3 bases from V and 2 bases from J; bases unmatched to any gene: 4. The germline CDR1 and CDR2 sequences are LNHDA and SQIVND (reference sequence). The CDR3 protein is CASSIRDRGTYEQYF. The CDR3 nucleotides are TGTGCCAGTAGTATTCGGGACAGGGGAACCTACGAGCAGTACTTC.

The chain combines TRBV5-5 with TRBJ2-3; tentative D call: TRBD2 (5 bases). V was cut by 1 base and J by 2 bases, with 14 bases left in between. CDR1 and CDR2 (germline): SGHKS, YYEKEE (reference sequence). The CDR3 sequence is 16 residues long. The CDR3 loop reads CASSLPGLGFTDTQYF. CDR3 in DNA: TGTGCCAGCAGCTTGCCGGGGTTGGGGTTCACAGATACGCAGTATTTT.

The rearrangement uses TRBV11-1 and TRBJ2-3; D is uncertain. Germline values: CDR1 SGHAT, CDR2 FQDESV (reference sequence). The CDR3 totals 14 residues. The germline V and J ends were trimmed by 2 bases and 3 bases, with 9 bases remaining between them. CDR3 bases: TGTGCCAGCAGCTTAACCAGGACGACAGATACGCAGTATTTT. Its translation is CASSLTRTTDTQYF.

The chain couples TRBV6-5 to TRBJ1-2; 8 bases match TRBD1. The CDR3 is made up of 15 amino acids. Germline V gives CDR1 MNHEY, CDR2 SVGAGI. The ends lost 2 bases at V and 5 bases at J; junction bases unmatched: 7. The CDR3 region has the DNA TGTGCCAGCAGTTACCCCGGACAGGGACTGTATGGCTACACCTTC. Its protein product is CASSYPGQGLYGYTF.

This clone was found a few times. The rearrangement uses TRBV5-4 and TRBJ1-2; 7 bases are a match to TRBD1. The length of the CDR3 is 15 residues. V shed 4 bases, J shed 0 bases, and the junction held 6 bases outside the gene matches. Germline V lookup: CDR1 SGHNT, CDR2 YYREEE (reference sequence). CDR3 sequence reads: CASSPMGQPNYGYTF. The CDR3, as DNA: TGTGCCAGCAGCCCCATGGGACAGCCTAACTATGGCTACACCTTC.

This chain uses TRBV28 with TRBJ2-3, with 7 positions matching TRBD2. Germline V gene data show CDR1 as MDHEN and CDR2 as SYDVKM. This CDR3 contains 14 residues. V shed 2 bases and J 1 base; nucleotides not matched to a gene: 0. CDR3 nucleotide sequence: TGTGCCAGCAGTTTAGCGGGAGGCACAGATACGCAGTATTTT. It specifies CASSLAGGTDTQYF.

This sequence joins TRBV5-8 and TRBJ1-5; D unresolved. CDR1 and CDR2 from the germline V gene are SGHTS and YDEGEE. The V gene lost 1 base and the J gene lost 5 bases, with 10 bases spanning the gap. This CDR3 has 14 residues. CDR3 protein: CASSLYTPYQPQHF. In DNA, the CDR3 is TGTGCCAGCAGCTTGTACACACCCTATCAGCCCCAGCATTTT.

The genes are TRBV6-5 and TRBJ2-1, with D possibly being TRBD1 (6 bases). The length of the CDR3 is 13 residues. From germline, CDR1 is MNHEY and CDR2 SVGAGI. Trimming left V 10 bases short and J 10 bases short, with 20 bases between. CDR3 sequence: CATERGLGGEQFF. The CDR3, as DNA: TGTGCCACCGAACGAGGGCTTGGGGGCGAGCAGTTCTTC.

The V gene is TRBV10-3, the J gene TRBJ1-5; D gene ambiguous. CDR1 is ENHRY, CDR2 SYGVKD, per germline. The V end was cut by 0 bases, the J end by 1 base, with 1 base between. The CDR3 consists of 13 residues. The CDR3 sequence: CAISESSNQPQHF. CDR3 in DNA: TGTGCCATCAGTGAGTCGAGCAATCAGCCCCAGCATTTT.

The chain uses TRBV4-1 and TRBJ2-5; 14 positions agree with TRBD2. CDR1 and CDR2 (germline): MGHRA, YSYEKL. The CDR3 totals 19 residues. Trimming at V came to 1 base and at J to 6 bases, leaving 13 bases not matched to a gene. The CDR3 DNA sequence: TGCGCCAGCAGCCAAGGACTAGCGGGGGGGCCGGAGATGAGAAAGACCCAGTACTTC. It specifies CASSQGLAGGPEMRKTQYF.

This sequence joins TRBV5-1 and TRBJ1-1; the D gene is possibly TRBD1 (5 bases). The V end lost 4 bases, the J end lost 0 bases, and 7 bases lay between the germline ends. CDR1 is SGHRS, CDR2 YFSETQ, per germline. This CDR3 comprises 13 residues. CDR3 sequence (DNA): TGCGCCAGCAGCGTGACAGTGAACACTGAAGCTTTCTTT. It specifies CASSVTVNTEAFF.

The rearrangement joins TRBV4-3 to TRBJ1-2, with 11 bases matching TRBD1. The CDR3 totals 15 residues. V shed 0 bases, J shed 7 bases, and the junction held 4 bases outside the gene matches. Germline CDR1 and CDR2: LGHNA and YSLEER. CDR3 DNA sequence: TGCGCCAGCAGCCAAGATCTCGGGACAGGGGGTGGCTACACCTTC. This sequence encodes CASSQDLGTGGGYTF.

This clone was seen once. The chain employs TRBV4-1 and TRBJ2-6; D call uncertain. The CDR3 is 16 amino acids. Germline CDR1 MGHRA, CDR2 YSYEKL. The germline V and J ends were trimmed by 1 base and 3 bases, with 10 bases remaining between them. CDR3 in amino acids: CASSQVRTGGANVLTF. The DNA for the CDR3 is TGCGCCAGCAGCCAAGTGAGAACCGGTGGGGCCAACGTCCTGACTTTC.

CDR3 amino acids: CASSPGRGQTEAFF. CDR3 in DNA: TGTGCCAGCAGCCCGGGCAGGGGGCAGACTGAAGCTTTCTTT. The gene calls are TRBV5-5 and TRBJ1-1, with TRBD1 matching over 8 bases. From germline, CDR1 is SGHKS and CDR2 YYEKEE (reference sequence). The CDR3 is 14 amino acids. V was clipped by 4 bases and J by 5 bases; unmatched bases: 7.

This chain's CDR3 is CASSQDLLAESYNEQFF. In DNA form, the CDR3 reads TGCGCCAGCAGCCAAGATTTACTAGCGGAGAGCTACAATGAGCAGTTCTTC. V is TRBV4-3 and J is TRBJ2-1; TRBD2 aligns across 8 bases. The trim removed 0 bases at V and 3 bases at J, leaving 7 bases unmatched. The CDR3 length is 17 residues. Germline-derived CDR1 and CDR2 are LGHNA and YSLEER.